The T cell receptor beta chain under discussion was sequenced for a study of cytomegalovirus exposure and HLA in healthy donors. The PCR contained 60 Vbeta and 13 Jbeta primers. Clones were read by immunoSEQ multiplex PCR, and TCRdb kept only the in-frame ones, dropping some. Of some 130,000 clones detected, 76% appear once; the ten largest clones hold around 3.1%. Trimming removed 6 bases from V and 4 bases from J, with 11 bases in between. Germline CDR1 is MNHNY and CDR2 is SVGAGI (reference sequence). This CDR3 is 13 amino acids long. Concerning this clone: Its antigen is unknown.

General study findings and limits: Altogether, about 160 TCR beta chains were recorded as cytomegalovirus-associated.

The receptor's source is a middle-aged man in good health and CMV-seronegative. The rearrangement links TRBV6-6 to TRBJ2-3; the D gene is possibly TRBD2 (6 bases). Sequences were obtained from PBMCs. In nucleotides, the CDR3 is TGTGCCAGCAGCCAGTCGGGGGCAGATACGCAGTATTTT. Its protein product is CASSQSGADTQYF.